This TCR beta chain was recorded in a study of CD8 T cells in Susac syndrome. Study-wide findings and caveats: That the number of individuals in its TCR sequencing and HLA analysis was relatively small was acknowledged by the study.

In regard to this clonotype: As yet, its antigen is unknown.

Sequencing of TCR beta was performed on blood CD8+ and CD4+ T cells. RNA amounts of about 0.45 to 1 ug underwent reverse transcription with random hexamers. TCR beta CDR3 was amplified by immunoSEQ multiplex PCR. This amplification extended across 54 Vbeta and 13 Jbeta segments. Using its own MiXCR run on the immunoSEQ multiplex PCR reads, TCRdb lists one record per CDR3 protein. The data show 110,000 or so distinct CDR3 sequences, about 92% seen once. Trimming pared 9 bases from V and 5 bases from J, leaving 17 bases between. The CDR3 spans 14 residues. Germline loops: CDR1 KGHSH, CDR2 LQKENI. Sequenced input: CD4+ T cells from PBMCs. J is TRBJ2-1 and V is TRBV18; D call uncertain. The receptor was isolated from a human donor with multiple sclerosis. DNA for the CDR3: TGTGCCAGTTCCCGTTCGGGTGAGGACAATGAGCAGTTCTTC. Translation gives CASSRSGEDNEQFF.